The TCR beta chain under discussion was sequenced for a study of T cells after yellow fever vaccination. MiXCR, applied by TCRdb to the 5' RACE reads, yields one record per CDR3 protein. The sample consists of roughly 120,000 distinct CDR3 sequences, under 8% of them appearing once. Study-level points and caveats: Post-booster samples contained most primary-vaccination clones (nearly 98% CD4, 88% CD8).

In its sample, this clonotype was seen a few times. Its target is unknown. The V gene lost 7 bases and the J gene lost 2 bases, with 11 bases spanning the gap. Germline V gives CDR1 SQVTM, CDR2 ANQGSEA. The CDR3 runs to 12 residues. The sequence derives from a man aged 18 to 30 who received the YFV17D yellow fever vaccine. The chain carries TRBV29-1 and TRBJ2-5; possibly TRBD1 for D (5 bases). Sequences were derived from CD4+ T cells sorted from PBMCs, sampled approximately 11 days after the first yellow fever vaccination. CDR3 sequence reads: CSGMTAQETQYF. The CDR3, as DNA: TGCAGCGGAATGACAGCTCAAGAGACCCAGTACTTC. The full variable domain, completed using reference TRBV29-1 and TRBJ2-5, is SAVISQKPSRDICQRGTSLTIQCQVDSQVTMMFWYRQQPGQSLTLIATANQGSEATYESGFVIDKFPISRPNLTFSTLTVSNMSPEDSSIYLCSGMTAQETQYFGPGTRLLVL.